These 19 T cell receptor beta chains came from one sample sequenced in a study of blood T cell repertoires in COVID-19. TCRdb's table, derived via immunoSEQ multiplex PCR, lists solely in-frame clones and lacks some. The sample lists around 95,000 clones; roughly nine tenths were seen once. Sequencing used peripheral blood. The receptors come from a man younger than 40 in a cohort sampled during active COVID-19.

In this sample, this clone turned up many times. This chain links TRBV27 with TRBJ1-2; 9 positions match TRBD1. The CDR3 runs to 14 residues. Looked up from germline, CDR1 is MNHEY and CDR2 is SMNVEV (reference sequence). V was clipped by 6 bases and J by 4 bases; unmatched bases: 6. CDR3 amino acids: CASSTGQGLYGYTF. The CDR3 nucleotides read TGTGCCAGCAGCACGGGACAGGGCCTCTATGGCTACACCTTC.

The chain has TRBV5-8 and TRBJ2-3, with 8 bases fitting TRBD2. This CDR3 contains 15 residues. J gave up 9 bases and V 4 bases, and 13 bases lay outside the gene matches. The germline gives CDR1 SGHTS, CDR2 YDEGEE. CDR3 sequence (DNA): TGTGCCAGCAGCACCGATCGGGGGGGGCAAGGAACGCAGTATTTT. Protein: CASSTDRGGQGTQYF.

This sequence joins TRBV4-1 and TRBJ2-1, with 7 bases that match TRBD2. Germline CDR1 is MGHRA and CDR2 is YSYEKL. The CDR3 consists of 15 residues. The V and J ends lost 5 bases and 6 bases, in that order; junction bases with no gene match: 10. The chain's CDR3 is CASSDPSGVGNEQFF. DNA of the CDR3: TGCGCCAGCAGCGATCCCAGCGGGGTCGGCAATGAGCAGTTCTTC.

CDR3 region: CASSLGGVSETQYF. The CDR3 DNA reads as TGCGCCAGCAGCTTGGGGGGCGTTAGCGAGACCCAGTACTTC. J is TRBJ2-5 and V is TRBV5-1, with a tentative D call TRBD1 (5 bases). The CDR3 loop spans 14 amino acids. CDR1 is SGHRS and CDR2 is YFSETQ in the germline V gene. V was shortened by 0 bases and J by 5 bases, with 11 bases between the two germline ends.

This chain uses TRBV6-5 with TRBJ1-1, with D unclear. The germline V gene encodes CDR1 MNHEY and CDR2 SVGAGI. The CDR3 totals 14 residues. Trimming cost V 4 bases and J 6 bases, with 15 bases left between them. As DNA, the CDR3 is TGTGCCAGCAGTTCCGTCCCGGGTTCGGCTGAAGCTTTCTTT. Protein: CASSSVPGSAEAFF.

The chain carries TRBV5-1 and TRBJ2-3, with 11 positions matching TRBD2. Trimming cost V 2 bases and J 2 bases; bases outside gene matches: 4. The CDR3 runs 16 residues. Per germline, CDR1 SGHRS and CDR2 YFSETQ. CDR3 region: CASSFTSGGDTDTQYF. CDR3 coding DNA: TGCGCCAGCAGCTTTACTAGCGGGGGCGACACAGATACGCAGTATTTT.

This chain connects TRBV3-1 (or the pseudogene TRBV3-2) to TRBJ2-7, with 10 bases fitting TRBD1. The CDR3 length is 17 residues. CDR1 is LGHDT and CDR2 is YNNKEL in the germline V gene (reference sequence). V dropped 1 base and J dropped 5; count of bases not matched to a gene: 11. The CDR3 loop is CASSQGPPGTGAHEQYF. The DNA for the CDR3 is TGTGCCAGCAGCCAAGGTCCCCCCGGGACAGGGGCCCACGAGCAGTACTTC.

The chain employs TRBV7-9 and TRBJ2-1; TRBD2 matches at 10 bases. CDR1 is SEHNR and CDR2 is FQNEAQ in the germline V gene (reference sequence). V gave up 0 bases and J gave up 9 bases; unmatched junction bases: 5. This CDR3 is built from 15 residues. Here the CDR3 DNA reads TGTGCCAGCAGCTTAGCAAGCGGGGGGGCCGGTGAGCAGTTCTTC. This sequence encodes CASSLASGGAGEQFF.

V usage is TRBV30 and J usage is TRBJ1-4, with D perhaps TRBD1 (5 bases). The V gene's germline CDR1 is GTSNPN and CDR2 SVGIG (reference sequence). Trimming pared 3 bases from V and 8 bases from J, leaving 10 bases between. The CDR3 has 12 amino acids. The CDR3 is CAWSDRREKLFF. CDR3 DNA: TGTGCCTGGAGCGACAGACGGGAAAAACTGTTTTTT.

The gene calls are TRBV4-1 and TRBJ2-1, with TRBD2 matching 8 bases. Germline loops: CDR1 MGHRA, CDR2 YSYEKL. Trimming cost V 4 bases and J 3 bases; bases outside gene matches: 11. The CDR3 covers 17 residues. This chain's CDR3 is CASSLSISGGVYNEQFF. CDR3 DNA sequence: TGCGCCAGCAGCCTATCGATAAGCGGGGGCGTCTACAATGAGCAGTTCTTC.

V is TRBV2 and J is TRBJ1-2; 9 bases match TRBD1. The CDR3 contains 14 residues. The V and J ends lost 3 bases and 5 bases, in that order; junction bases with no gene match: 4. The germline V gene encodes CDR1 SNHLY and CDR2 FYNNEI. The CDR3 bases are TGTGCCAGCAGTGACGGACAGGGGAAGTATGGCTACACCTTC. Translated, it gives CASSDGQGKYGYTF.

The chain combines TRBV9 with TRBJ2-5, with 13 bases that match TRBD2. The V gene end was trimmed by 0 bases and the J gene end by 4 bases; junction bases not matched to a gene: 3. The CDR3 loop spans 16 amino acids. Germline CDR1 SGDLS, CDR2 YYNGEE. CDR3 bases: TGTGCCAGCAGCGTAGGGACTAGCGGGGGTACAGAGACCCAGTACTTC. It translates to CASSVGTSGGTETQYF.

The genes are TRBV7-2 and TRBJ2-5; D gene unclear. Trimming removed 3 bases at V and 5 bases at J, with 7 bases between. The CDR3 runs 12 residues. Germline values: CDR1 SGHTA, CDR2 FQGNSA. The CDR3 region has the DNA TGTGCCAGCAGCTTGACGGAGGAGACCCAGTACTTC. It specifies CASSLTEETQYF.

V usage is TRBV7-2 and J usage is TRBJ2-7; TRBD1 aligns across 7 bases. From germline, CDR1 is SGHTA and CDR2 FQGNSA. The trim removed 1 base at V and 0 bases at J, leaving 3 bases unmatched. The CDR3 contains 15 residues. The chain's CDR3 is CASSLEAGGSYEQYF. The CDR3 DNA sequence: TGTGCCAGCAGCTTAGAGGCAGGGGGCTCCTACGAGCAGTACTTC.

The chain couples TRBV5-4 to TRBJ2-1; D is possibly TRBD2 (7 bases). The CDR3 spans 17 residues. In germline, CDR1 is SGHNT, CDR2 YYREEE (reference sequence). V lost 4 bases to trimming and J lost 5 bases, with 22 bases between them. The DNA for the CDR3 is TGTGCCAGCAGCCCTTTCTTCACAAGGGGGGGCCACAATGAGCAGTTCTTC. It yields the protein CASSPFFTRGGHNEQFF. Combining the CDR3 with reference TRBV5-4 and TRBJ2-1 gives the whole variable domain ETGVTQSPTHLIKTRGQQVTLRCSSQSGHNTVSWYQQALGQGPQFIFQYYREEENGRGNFPPRFSGLQFPNYSSELNVNALELDDSALYLCASSPFFTRGGHNEQFFGPGTRLTVL.

This rearrangement joins TRBV4-3 to TRBJ1-4; 9 nucleotides match TRBD1. The CDR3 length is 16 residues. Germline CDR1 is LGHNA and CDR2 is YSLEER. After removal of 0 bases from V and 5 bases from J, the junction contained 4 bases not matched to a gene. CDR3 amino acids: CASSQDYGQGNEKLFF. CDR3 bases: TGCGCCAGCAGCCAAGATTATGGACAGGGGAATGAAAAACTGTTTTTT.

V and J are TRBV6-5 and TRBJ1-6; 7 nucleotides agree with TRBD1. CDR3 size: 14 residues. V trimming: 6 bases; J trimming: 9 bases; junction bases outside the gene matches: 8. Germline loops: CDR1 MNHEY, CDR2 SVGAGI. CDR3 loop: CASRNIDRASPLHF. The CDR3 nucleotides read TGTGCCAGCAGAAATATAGACAGGGCTTCACCCCTCCACTTT.

For this clone: The sample holds other DNA sequences that translate to the same CDR3. The chain carries TRBV7-2 and TRBJ2-5, with D unresolved. Germline V CDR1 and CDR2: SGHTA, FQGNSA. The V and J ends lost 3 bases and 4 bases respectively, with 6 bases between them. The CDR3 runs to 12 residues. This chain's CDR3 is CASSLERETQYF. Written as DNA, the CDR3 is TGTGCCAGCAGCTTGGAGCGAGAGACCCAGTACTTC.

The rearrangement uses TRBV27 and TRBJ2-4; 12 bases match TRBD2. The CDR3 has 17 amino acids. The junction had 5 bases not matched to a gene; V was cut back by 2 bases and J by 3 bases. Germline lookup yields CDR1 MNHEY and CDR2 SMNVEV (reference sequence). The CDR3 protein is CASSLRLAGADKNIQYF. CDR3 sequence (DNA): TGTGCCAGCAGTTTAAGACTAGCGGGGGCGGACAAAAACATTCAGTACTTC.